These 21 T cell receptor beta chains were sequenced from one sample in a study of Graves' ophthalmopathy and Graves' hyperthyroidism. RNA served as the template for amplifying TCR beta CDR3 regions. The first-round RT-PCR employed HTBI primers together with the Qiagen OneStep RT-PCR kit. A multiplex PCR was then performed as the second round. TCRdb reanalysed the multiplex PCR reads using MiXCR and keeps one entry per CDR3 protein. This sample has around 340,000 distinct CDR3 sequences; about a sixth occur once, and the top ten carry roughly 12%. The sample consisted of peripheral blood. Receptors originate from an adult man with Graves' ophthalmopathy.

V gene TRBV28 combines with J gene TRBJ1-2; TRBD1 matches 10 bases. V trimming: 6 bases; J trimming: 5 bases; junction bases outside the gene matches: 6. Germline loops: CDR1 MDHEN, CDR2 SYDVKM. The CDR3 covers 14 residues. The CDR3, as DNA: TGTGCCAGCAGGTGGACAGGGGGAACATATGGCTACACCTTC. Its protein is CASRWTGGTYGYTF.

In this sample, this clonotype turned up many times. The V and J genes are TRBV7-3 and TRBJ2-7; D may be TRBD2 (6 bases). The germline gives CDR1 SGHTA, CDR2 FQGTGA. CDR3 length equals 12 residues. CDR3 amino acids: CPVAGWLYEQYF. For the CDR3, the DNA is TGTCCGGTGGCGGGATGGTTATACGAGCAGTACTTC.

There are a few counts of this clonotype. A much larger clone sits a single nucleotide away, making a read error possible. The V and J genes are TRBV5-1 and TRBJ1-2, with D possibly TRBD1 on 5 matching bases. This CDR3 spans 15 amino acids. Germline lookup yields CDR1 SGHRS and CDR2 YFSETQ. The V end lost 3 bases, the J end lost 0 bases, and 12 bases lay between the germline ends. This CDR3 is CASSWGISPNYGYTF. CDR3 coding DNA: TGCGCCAGCAGCTGGGGGATATCTCCTAACTATGGCTACACCTTC.

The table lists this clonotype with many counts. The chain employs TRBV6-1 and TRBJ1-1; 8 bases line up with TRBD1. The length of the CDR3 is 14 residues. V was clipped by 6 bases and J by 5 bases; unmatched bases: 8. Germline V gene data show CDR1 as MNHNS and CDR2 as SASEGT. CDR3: CASRRQGPGTEAFF. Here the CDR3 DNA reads TGTGCCAGCAGACGACAGGGGCCCGGAACTGAAGCTTTCTTT.

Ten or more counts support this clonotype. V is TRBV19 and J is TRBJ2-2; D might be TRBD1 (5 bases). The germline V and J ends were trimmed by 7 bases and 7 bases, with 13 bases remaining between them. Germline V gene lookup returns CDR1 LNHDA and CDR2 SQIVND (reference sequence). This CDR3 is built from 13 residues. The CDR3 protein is CASNQGSRGELFF. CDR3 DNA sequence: TGTGCCAGTAATCAGGGTAGTCGCGGGGAGCTGTTTTTT.

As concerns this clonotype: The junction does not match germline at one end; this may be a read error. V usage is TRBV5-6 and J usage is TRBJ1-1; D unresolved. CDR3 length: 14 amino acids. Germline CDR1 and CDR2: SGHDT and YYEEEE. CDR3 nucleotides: TGTGCCAGCAGCTGGCTCCCGGGGAACACTGAAGCTTACTTT. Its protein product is CASSWLPGNTEAYF.

CDR3 sequence reads: CASSTRTGSTSPLHF. The DNA for the CDR3 is TGTGCCAGCAGCACTAGGACAGGGAGTACTTCACCCCTCCACTTT. The gene calls are TRBV11-2 and TRBJ1-6, with 8 bases that match TRBD1. CDR3 length: 15 amino acids. Germline V CDR1 and CDR2: SGHAT, FQNNGV. V shed 5 bases and J 9 bases; nucleotides not matched to a gene: 9.

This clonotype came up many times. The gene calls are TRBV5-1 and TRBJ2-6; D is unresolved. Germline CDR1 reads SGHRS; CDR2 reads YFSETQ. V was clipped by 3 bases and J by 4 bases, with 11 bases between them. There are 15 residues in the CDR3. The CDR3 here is CASSSRLSGANVLTF. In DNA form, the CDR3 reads TGCGCCAGCAGCTCACGCCTGTCGGGGGCCAACGTCCTGACTTTC.

The CDR3 DNA reads as TGTGCCAGCAGCTTCCGGACAGGGAGTACCGGGGAGCTGTTTTTT. The encoded protein is CASSFRTGSTGELFF. This chain joins TRBV7-9 and TRBJ2-2; 8 nucleotides align to TRBD1. V gave up 3 bases and J gave up 5 bases; unmatched junction bases: 5. The CDR3 totals 15 residues. Germline V gives CDR1 SEHNR, CDR2 FQNEAQ (reference sequence).

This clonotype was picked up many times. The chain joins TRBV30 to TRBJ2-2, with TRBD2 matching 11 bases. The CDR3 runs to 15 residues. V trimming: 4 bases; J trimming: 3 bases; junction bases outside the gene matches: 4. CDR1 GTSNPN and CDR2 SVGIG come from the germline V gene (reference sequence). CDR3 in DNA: TGTGCCTGGAATAGCGGGGGGGCGTACACCGGGGAGCTGTTTTTT. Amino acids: CAWNSGGAYTGELFF.

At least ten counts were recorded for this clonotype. CDR3 in amino acids: CASSLSGQGDGYTF. The CDR3 DNA sequence: TGCGCCAGCAGCTTGAGCGGACAGGGAGATGGCTACACCTTC. The rearrangement uses TRBV5-1 and TRBJ1-2; 8 positions match TRBD1. The CDR3 is made up of 14 amino acids. J lost 6 bases, V lost 1 base, and 5 bases had no gene match. Germline CDR1 is SGHRS and CDR2 is YFSETQ.

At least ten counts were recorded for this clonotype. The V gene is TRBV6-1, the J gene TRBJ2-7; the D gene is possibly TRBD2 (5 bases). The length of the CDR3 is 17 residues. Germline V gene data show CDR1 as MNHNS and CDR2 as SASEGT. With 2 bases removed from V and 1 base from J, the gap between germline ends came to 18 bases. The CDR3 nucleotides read TGTGCCAGCAGTGAAATGGAGATAGCGCCTATATCCTACGAGCAGTACTTC. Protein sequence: CASSEMEIAPISYEQYF.

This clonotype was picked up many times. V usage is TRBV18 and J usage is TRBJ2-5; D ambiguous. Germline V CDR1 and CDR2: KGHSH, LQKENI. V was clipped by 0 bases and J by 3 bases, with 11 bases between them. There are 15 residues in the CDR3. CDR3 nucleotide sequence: TGTGCCAGCTCACCACCGTCAGGACGAAAAGAGACCCAGTACTTC. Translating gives CASSPPSGRKETQYF.

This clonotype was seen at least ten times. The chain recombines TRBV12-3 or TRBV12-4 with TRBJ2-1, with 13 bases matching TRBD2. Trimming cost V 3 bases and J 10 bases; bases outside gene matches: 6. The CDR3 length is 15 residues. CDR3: CASSLQGLAGQEQFF. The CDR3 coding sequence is TGTGCCAGCAGTTTGCAGGGACTAGCGGGACAAGAGCAGTTCTTC.

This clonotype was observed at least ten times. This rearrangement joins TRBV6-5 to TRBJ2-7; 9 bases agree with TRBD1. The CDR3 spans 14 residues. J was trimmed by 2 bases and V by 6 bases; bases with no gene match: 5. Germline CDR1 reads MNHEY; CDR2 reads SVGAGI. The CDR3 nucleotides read TGTGCCAGCAGCGGGGACAGGGTAACCTACGAGCAGTACTTC. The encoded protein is CASSGDRVTYEQYF.

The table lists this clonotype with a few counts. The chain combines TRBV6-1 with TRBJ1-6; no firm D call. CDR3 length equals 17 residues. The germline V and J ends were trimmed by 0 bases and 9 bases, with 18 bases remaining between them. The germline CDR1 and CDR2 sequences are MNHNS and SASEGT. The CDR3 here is CASSEAPSGQSSSPLHF. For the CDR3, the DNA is TGTGCCAGCAGTGAAGCGCCGTCCGGGCAGTCGAGTTCACCCCTCCACTTT.

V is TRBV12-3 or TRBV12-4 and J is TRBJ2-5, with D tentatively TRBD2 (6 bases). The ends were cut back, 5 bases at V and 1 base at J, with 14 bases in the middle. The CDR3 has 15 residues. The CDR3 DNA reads TGTGCCAGCAGTCCTCAGGGAGGCCTCCAAGAGACCCAGTACTTC. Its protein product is CASSPQGGLQETQYF.

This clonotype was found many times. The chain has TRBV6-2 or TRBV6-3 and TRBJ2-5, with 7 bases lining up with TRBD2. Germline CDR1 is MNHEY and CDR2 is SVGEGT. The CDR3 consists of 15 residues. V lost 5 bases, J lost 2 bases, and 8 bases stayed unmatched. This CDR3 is CASSKRAGLQETQYF. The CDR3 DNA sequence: TGTGCCAGCAGTAAGAGAGCGGGATTGCAAGAGACCCAGTACTTC.

The CDR3 DNA reads as TGTGCCAGCATTCACCTTAATGAGCAGTTCTTC. As protein: CASIHLNEQFF. The chain recombines TRBV4-2 with TRBJ2-1; no definite D call. CDR1 and CDR2 from the germline V gene are LGHNA and YNFKEQ. V was clipped by 7 bases and J by 7 bases, with 8 bases between them. This CDR3 region has 11 residues.

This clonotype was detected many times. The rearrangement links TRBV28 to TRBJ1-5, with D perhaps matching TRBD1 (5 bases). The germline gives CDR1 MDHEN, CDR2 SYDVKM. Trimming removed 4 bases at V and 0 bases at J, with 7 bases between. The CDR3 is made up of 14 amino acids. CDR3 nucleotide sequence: TGTGCCAGCAGTTGGGGGGATAGCAATCAGCCCCAGCATTTT. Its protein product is CASSWGDSNQPQHF.

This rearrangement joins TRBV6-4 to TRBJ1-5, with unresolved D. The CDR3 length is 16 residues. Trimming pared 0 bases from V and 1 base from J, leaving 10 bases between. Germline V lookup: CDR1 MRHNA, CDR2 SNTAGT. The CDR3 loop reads CASSDSKLISNQPQHF. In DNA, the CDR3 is TGTGCCAGCAGTGACTCCAAATTGATAAGCAATCAGCCCCAGCATTTT.